This T cell receptor beta chain was obtained from a study of cytotoxic CD8 clonotypes in ibrutinib-treated CLL. Study-wide findings and caveats: At the start, clonality exceeded age-matched healthy donors and followed circulating CD8+ T-cell counts. Contraction or stability on treatment was seen for public clonotypes, which were uncommon.

This clone was detected only a few times. Its antigen remains unknown. This CDR3 contains 14 residues. Losses at the gene ends were 8 bases for V and 0 bases for J; bases not matched to a gene: 5. Germline loops: CDR1 MNHNS, CDR2 SASEGT. TCR beta libraries used 1.5 to 2 micrograms of DNA from cryopreserved PBMCs. Sequencing was performed with immunoSEQ multiplex PCR; in TCRdb, only in-frame clones are kept and a portion is missing. The table has more than 15,000 clones, 80% to 85% seen once. This clonotype was sampled from a human donor with chronic lymphocytic leukemia. The sequencing here drew on PBMCs, taken before ibrutinib treatment. The chain combines TRBV6-1 with TRBJ2-3; 7 bases match TRBD2. The CDR3 coding sequence is TGTGCCAGCGGTACGGGAGGCAGCACAGATACGCAGTATTTT. Amino acids: CASGTGGSTDTQYF.